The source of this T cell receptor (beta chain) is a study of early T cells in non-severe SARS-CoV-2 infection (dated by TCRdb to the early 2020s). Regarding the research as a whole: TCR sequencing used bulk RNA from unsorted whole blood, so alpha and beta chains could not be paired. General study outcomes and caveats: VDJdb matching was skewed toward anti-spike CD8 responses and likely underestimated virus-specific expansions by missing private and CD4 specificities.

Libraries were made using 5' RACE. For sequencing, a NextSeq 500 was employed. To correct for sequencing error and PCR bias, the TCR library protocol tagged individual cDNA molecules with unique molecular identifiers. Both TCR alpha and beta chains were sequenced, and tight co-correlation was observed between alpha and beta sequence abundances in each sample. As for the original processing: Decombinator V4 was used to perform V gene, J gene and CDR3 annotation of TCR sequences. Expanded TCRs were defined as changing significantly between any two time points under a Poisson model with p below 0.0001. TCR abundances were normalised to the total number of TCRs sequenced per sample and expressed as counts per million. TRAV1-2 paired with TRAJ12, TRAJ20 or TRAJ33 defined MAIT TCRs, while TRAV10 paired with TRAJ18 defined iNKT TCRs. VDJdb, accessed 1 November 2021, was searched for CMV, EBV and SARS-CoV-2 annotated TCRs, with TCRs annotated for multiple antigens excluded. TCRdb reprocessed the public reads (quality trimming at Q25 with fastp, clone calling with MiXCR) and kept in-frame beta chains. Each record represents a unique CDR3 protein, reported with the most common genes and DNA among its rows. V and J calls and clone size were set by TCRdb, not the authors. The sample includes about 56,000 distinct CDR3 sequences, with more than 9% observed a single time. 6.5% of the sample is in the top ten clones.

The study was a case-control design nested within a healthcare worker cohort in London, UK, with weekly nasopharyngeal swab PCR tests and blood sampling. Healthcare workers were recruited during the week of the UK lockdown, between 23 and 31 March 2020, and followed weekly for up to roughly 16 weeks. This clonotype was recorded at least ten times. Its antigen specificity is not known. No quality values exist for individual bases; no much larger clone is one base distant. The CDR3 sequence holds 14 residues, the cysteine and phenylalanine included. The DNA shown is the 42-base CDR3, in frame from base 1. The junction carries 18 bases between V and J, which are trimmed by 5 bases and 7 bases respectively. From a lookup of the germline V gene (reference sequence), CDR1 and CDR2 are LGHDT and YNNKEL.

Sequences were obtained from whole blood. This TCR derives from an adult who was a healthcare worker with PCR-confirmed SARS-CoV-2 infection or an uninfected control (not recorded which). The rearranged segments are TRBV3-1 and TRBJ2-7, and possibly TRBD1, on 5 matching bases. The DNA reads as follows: TGTGCCAGCAGCAAGGGCGAAGGGGCGAGTGAGCAGTACTTC. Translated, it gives CASSKGEGASEQYF.